This T cell receptor (beta chain) was profiled in a study of blood T cell repertoires in COVID-19. On the study more broadly: The United States, Italy and Spain supplied acute and convalescent COVID-19 samples. Nucleic acid was either cDNA or gDNA, and it came from T cells, B-cell-depleted T cells, or PBMCs.

In the study's own analysis: By means of reference gene primer amplification, nucleated cell counts were estimated. Clones were sequenced by immunoSEQ multiplex PCR, and TCRdb holds only the in-frame ones, with some missing. V and J calls and clone size come straight from that table; D and trimming were deduced from the DNA. There are 85,000 to 130,000 clones in the sample; approximately 80% occur only once, and 3.3% lies in the top ten. The CDR3 runs 13 residues. Trimming removed 7 bases from V and 4 bases from J, with 13 bases in between. Germline V lookup: CDR1 SGHVS, CDR2 FQNEAQ. Sequencing was performed on peripheral blood. V and J are TRBV7-8 and TRBJ1-1, with D possibly TRBD1 on 6 matching bases. This sequence was found in an elderly woman with active or convalescent COVID-19. The CDR3 spells CASKPQGSTEAFF. CDR3 bases: TGTGCCAGCAAACCCCAGGGGTCCACTGAAGCTTTCTTT.